Reported below is one TCR beta chain. Its antigen has not been determined. No quality values exist for individual bases; no much larger clone is one base distant. TCRbeta CDR3 regions were profiled by bias-controlled multiplex PCR amplification of genomic DNA with the immunoSEQ Assay. Turning to the authors' computational methods: To quantify the absolute abundance of each unique TCRbeta CDR3 region, the sequences were collapsed and filtered. Differential abundance was tested with a binomial (Fisher-equivalent) model and with a beta-binomial model adding time-dependent variance fitted from healthy donors. Clones with fewer than 5 combined templates were excluded, and clones with Benjamini-Hochberg FDR below 0.01 were called differentially abundant. Beta-binomial variance was modeled as a function of total template count across the two samples using the form v = (b*log(k)+a)^2. TCRdb re-hosts the immuneACCESS table, in-frame sequences only. Its copies lack some clones; in the studies checked, an unresolved V gene accounts for under half of them, and the cause for the rest is not known. V, J and clone size were drawn from that table, and D and trimming were deduced from the DNA. A total of some 97,000 clones appear in this sample, over 80% of them only once. More than 5.5% of the sample comes from the top ten.

The data stem from a study of identifying expanded T cells in peripheral blood (dated by TCRdb to about 2019). Describing the broader study: Technical replicates were generated by sequencing separate aliquots of the same genomic DNA pool, and four replicates were compared pairwise.

General study outcomes and caveats: For all healthy donors, the variance in clone template counts between two-week samples rose significantly as total template count increased. Across all healthy-donor time intervals, the beta-binomial model significantly lowered both the number of clones called differentially abundant and the false-positive rate. The binomial model flagged about 1.2 differentially abundant clones between technical replicates, compared with roughly 17 over approximately two weeks and 19 over around 4 weeks. The authors expected that over much longer intervals, such as months to years, biological variance in healthy repertoires might increase even further.

During the collection period, no infections or other immune events were recorded for the healthy donors. To calibrate time-dependent variance in a beta-binomial model of T-cell clone differential abundance, blood repertoires from healthy donors were used as a training cohort. The training cohort was composed of approximately ten healthy donors, 3 female and 7 male. On average the donors were about 40 years old, and their ages spanned roughly 29 to 70 years. Whole blood from each healthy donor was obtained from a commercial supplier and was collected at three time points around 2 weeks apart. For immunosequencing, genomic DNA was extracted from unsorted whole blood. The CDR3 holds 12 amino acids from the cysteine to the phenylalanine. Only the CDR3 region is kept as DNA, spanning 36 bases read in frame from base 1. In the germline V gene, CDR1 corresponds to SGHDN and CDR2 to FVKESK. The V and J ends are trimmed by 4 bases and 8 bases, leaving 11 bases between them.

The specimen was blood. This chain joins TRBV14 to TRBJ1-2, and the D gene may be TRBD1, 5 bases matching. The clonotype originates from a person aged 18 to 70 in good health. The DNA reads TGTGCCAGCAGCCGTCCGGGGGGGGGCTACACCTTC. This codes for CASSRPGGGYTF.